A single sample gave rise to the 14 T cell receptor beta chains below, sequenced in a study of T cell repertoires in aging, cancer and after chemotherapy. Amplification of TCR beta used genomic DNA extracted from peripheral blood. A mixed TRB-A/B primer pool amplified rearranged TRB by multiplex touch-down PCR. A single record per CDR3 protein comes from TCRdb applying MiXCR to the multiplex PCR reads. The sample includes approximately 11,000 distinct CDR3 sequences, under 55% of them seen just once. The source material was blood. The source of these receptors is a human donor in good health.

This clonotype was observed a handful of times. The CDR3 bases are TGTGCCAGCAGCTCGGCGGGGGCGAACTATGGCTACACCTTC. Protein product: CASSSAGANYGYTF. The genes are TRBV11-2 and TRBJ1-2; tentative D call: TRBD1 (6 bases). The CDR3 extends over 14 amino acids. Germline CDR1 and CDR2: SGHAT and FQNNGV. The V gene lost 4 bases and the J gene lost 2 bases, with 11 bases spanning the gap.

The J gene is TRBJ2-7, the V gene TRBV6-4; possible D gene TRBD1, 6 bases. Trimming stripped 6 bases from V and 0 bases from J, with 12 bases between. CDR3 size: 14 residues. Germline V gene sequence: CDR1 MRHNA, CDR2 SNTAGT. The CDR3, as DNA: TGTGCCAGCAGGAGAGAGGGGGACTCCTACGAGCAGTACTTC. Amino acid sequence: CASRREGDSYEQYF.

The V and J genes are TRBV19 and TRBJ2-3; D gene unclear. Trimming shortened V by 3 bases and J by 4 bases, and 5 bases separated the two germline ends. Germline CDR1 reads LNHDA; CDR2 reads SQIVND (reference sequence). The length of the CDR3 is 12 residues. The CDR3 region is CASSMGPDTQYF. CDR3 nucleotides: TGTGCCAGTAGTATGGGCCCAGATACGCAGTATTTT.

This clonotype turned up a few times. This sequence joins TRBV30 and TRBJ2-5; weak D call: TRBD2 (6 bases). V was cut by 6 bases and J by 0 bases, with 8 bases left in between. CDR3 length: 12 amino acids. CDR1 GTSNPN and CDR2 SVGIG come from the germline V gene (reference sequence). The CDR3 sequence: CACGGYQETQYF. Here the CDR3 DNA reads TGTGCCTGTGGAGGGTACCAAGAGACCCAGTACTTC.

This clonotype was seen only a few times. The rearrangement uses TRBV29-1 and TRBJ1-4; D might be TRBD1 (5 bases). This CDR3 has 17 residues. V dropped 0 bases and J dropped 4 bases, with 18 bases sitting between them. Looked up from germline, CDR1 is SQVTM and CDR2 is ANQGSEA. The CDR3 DNA follows: TGCAGCGTTGAAGATAGGGGCTTGGGGGACCATAATGAAAAACTGTTTTTT. Translation: CSVEDRGLGDHNEKLFF.

The genes are TRBV20-1 and TRBJ2-3, with 8 bases identical to TRBD1. The germline V gene encodes CDR1 DFQATT and CDR2 SNEGSKA (reference sequence). The CDR3 covers 16 residues. V was pared by 2 bases and J by 5 bases, with 12 bases of the junction left unmatched. As DNA, the CDR3 is TGCAGTGCTAGAATCCCCGGGACAGGATTTGTAGATACGCAGTATTTT. Its translation is CSARIPGTGFVDTQYF.

The genes are TRBV20-1 and TRBJ2-1, with 8 bases lining up with TRBD2. After removal of 6 bases from V and 1 base from J, the junction contained 5 bases not matched to a gene. CDR1 is DFQATT, CDR2 SNEGSKA, per germline (reference sequence). The CDR3 spans 14 residues. The CDR3 region is CSARGGGSYNEQFF. The CDR3 coding sequence is TGCAGTGCCCGAGGCGGGGGGTCCTACAATGAGCAGTTCTTC.

This clonotype was seen a few times. The rearrangement uses TRBV24-1 and TRBJ2-2, with 10 bases identical to TRBD2. Germline V lookup: CDR1 KGHDR, CDR2 SFDVKD. The CDR3 consists of 17 residues. V shed 0 bases, J shed 6 bases, and the junction held 6 bases outside the gene matches. The CDR3 DNA reads TGTGCCACCAGTGATTTGCAAAGCGGGAGGGCCTCCGGGGAGCTGTTTTTT. Translating gives CATSDLQSGRASGELFF.

Turning to this clonotype: One junction end does not reproduce the germline sequence, and a read error may be involved. The chain carries TRBV5-4 and TRBJ1-5, with D possibly TRBD1 on 5 matching bases. There are 15 residues in the CDR3. The germline CDR1 and CDR2 sequences are SGHNT and YYREEE (reference sequence). The CDR3 sequence: CASSLVGGNDQPQHF. The CDR3 region has the DNA TGCGCCAGCAGCTTGGTTGGGGGGAACGATCAGCCCCAGCATTTT.

The chain joins TRBV2 to TRBJ2-1; 8 positions match TRBD2. CDR3 size: 15 residues. The V segment lost 4 bases and the J segment 1 base; nucleotides outside the gene matches: 3. Germline loops: CDR1 SNHLY, CDR2 FYNNEI. The CDR3 DNA reads TGTGCCAGCAGTGGGATAGCGGGATCCTACAATGAGCAGTTCTTC. Its protein product is CASSGIAGSYNEQFF.

V and J are TRBV28 and TRBJ2-5, with 8 bases identical to TRBD2. CDR3 length equals 14 residues. CDR1 is MDHEN and CDR2 is SYDVKM in the germline V gene. With 8 bases clipped from V and 2 bases from J, the junction kept 7 bases outside the gene matches. The CDR3 is CASSPPSGQETQYF. DNA of the CDR3: TGTGCCAGCTCACCGCCTAGCGGGCAAGAGACCCAGTACTTC.

By sample share, this clonotype is medium-sized. V gene TRBV29-1 combines with J gene TRBJ1-2; D is possibly TRBD1 (6 bases). The V and J ends lost 3 bases and 8 bases respectively, with 7 bases between them. The length of the CDR3 is 10 residues. Germline loops: CDR1 SQVTM, CDR2 ANQGSEA. The CDR3 spells CSVDQGGYTF. DNA for the CDR3: TGCAGCGTTGACCAGGGGGGCTACACCTTC.

V and J are TRBV19 and TRBJ2-3; no clear D. Trimming removed 8 bases from V and 1 base from J, with 10 bases in between. Germline CDR1 LNHDA, CDR2 SQIVND (reference sequence). There are 13 residues in the CDR3. CDR3 sequence reads: CASVSTGTDTQYF. The CDR3 nucleotides are TGTGCCAGTGTCTCCACGGGCACAGATACGCAGTATTTT.

This rearrangement joins TRBV29-1 to TRBJ2-2; the D is unclear. The V and J ends lost 0 bases and 7 bases respectively, with 6 bases between them. The germline V gene has CDR1 SQVTM and CDR2 ANQGSEA. This CDR3 is built from 12 residues. The CDR3: CSVEEGGGELFF. In DNA form, the CDR3 reads TGCAGCGTTGAAGAGGGTGGCGGGGAGCTGTTTTTT.